Shown below are 11 T cell receptor beta chains from a single sample sequenced in a study of blood T cell repertoires in COVID-19. TCRdb's table, derived via immunoSEQ multiplex PCR, lists solely in-frame clones and lacks some. The sample records a few hundred thousand clones, approximately 89% being singletons. Material: peripheral blood. Source of these receptors: a woman aged 60-70 years with acute or convalescent COVID-19.

The chain combines TRBV4-2 with TRBJ2-1; 14 bases align to TRBD2. V was clipped by 2 bases and J by 0 bases; unmatched bases: 9. The germline V gene encodes CDR1 LGHNA and CDR2 YNFKEQ. The CDR3 spans 20 residues. CDR3 nucleotides: TGTGCCAGCAGCCAATTGTGGGGACTAGCGGGAGACACCTCCTACAATGAGCAGTTCTTC. This sequence encodes CASSQLWGLAGDTSYNEQFF.

CDR3 coding DNA: TGTGCAAAACCAAGGGGGTGTAATGAAAAACTGTTTTTT. Translating gives CAKPRGCNEKLFF. This rearrangement joins TRBV12-2 to TRBJ1-4; TRBD1 is the table's D call and was not checked against the DNA. TRBV12-2 is labeled a pseudogene. The CDR3 totals 13 residues.

This chain connects TRBV27 to TRBJ1-6; D gene uncertain. This CDR3 spans 14 amino acids. Trimming left V 3 bases short and J 7 bases short, with 10 bases between. Germline CDR1 reads MNHEY; CDR2 reads SMNVEV (reference sequence). In DNA form, the CDR3 reads TGTGCCAGCAGTTTCTCTACCCCGAATTCACCCCTCCACTTT. Translated: CASSFSTPNSPLHF.

This clone was detected once. The chain recombines TRBV27 with TRBJ1-2, with TRBD1 matching 8 bases. The CDR3 is 17 amino acids. Germline lookup yields CDR1 MNHEY and CDR2 SMNVEV (reference sequence). V shed 6 bases, J shed 3 bases, and the junction held 15 bases outside the gene matches. The CDR3 DNA reads TGTGCCAGCAGAAACTTGAGCCCAGGGGGCAGATACTATGGCTACACCTTC. It translates to CASRNLSPGGRYYGYTF.

The rearrangement links TRBV3-1 (or the pseudogene TRBV3-2) to TRBJ1-3, with D perhaps TRBD1 (5 bases). The germline V gene encodes CDR1 LGHDT and CDR2 YNNKEL (reference sequence). The CDR3 has 16 amino acids. V was clipped by 4 bases and J by 3 bases, with 16 bases between them. CDR3 DNA: TGTGCCAGCAGCCCTTCCCCAGGGCCAGGTGGAAACACCATATATTTT. Its translation is CASSPSPGPGGNTIYF.

The chain links TRBV2 to TRBJ2-5; maybe TRBD2 (6 bases). Germline assignment: CDR1 SNHLY and CDR2 FYNNEI. This CDR3 comprises 14 residues. With 4 bases removed from V and 8 bases from J, the gap between germline ends came to 17 bases. CDR3 in amino acids: CASSGDSSDRTQYF. CDR3 sequence (DNA): TGTGCCAGCAGTGGGGACTCATCGGATAGAACCCAGTACTTC.

The rearrangement joins TRBV13 to TRBJ1-1, with TRBD1 matching over 10 bases. CDR3 length: 13 residues. The germline V gene has CDR1 PRHDT and CDR2 FYEKMQ (reference sequence). The V segment lost 5 bases and the J segment 11 bases; nucleotides outside the gene matches: 8. CDR3 amino acids: CASSVTRDRGAFF. The CDR3 DNA reads as TGTGCCAGCAGCGTAACCCGGGACAGGGGCGCTTTCTTT.

This clone occurred many times. The rearrangement joins TRBV4-1 to TRBJ2-7, with TRBD1 identical over 10 bases. CDR1 is MGHRA, CDR2 YSYEKL, per germline. After removal of 4 bases from V and 3 bases from J, the junction contained 21 bases not matched to a gene. The CDR3 totals 20 residues. CDR3 protein: CASSPLPTGGEPNFIYEQYF. CDR3 nucleotides: TGCGCCAGCAGCCCCCTCCCGACAGGGGGCGAACCCAATTTCATCTACGAGCAGTACTTC.

V is TRBV5-1 and J is TRBJ2-1; the match to TRBD2 covers 10 bases. Germline values: CDR1 SGHRS, CDR2 YFSETQ. The CDR3 covers 12 residues. V gave up 6 bases and J gave up 9 bases; unmatched junction bases: 3. For the CDR3, the DNA is TGCGCCAGCACTACTAGCGGGATTGAGCAGTTCTTC. Protein: CASTTSGIEQFF.

The chain has TRBV18 and TRBJ1-5; tentative D call: TRBD1 (6 bases). The CDR3 length is 15 residues. Germline assignment: CDR1 KGHSH and CDR2 LQKENI. Trimming left V 3 bases short and J 2 bases short, with 11 bases between. CDR3: CASSPEQGGNQPQHF. The CDR3 DNA reads as TGTGCCAGCTCACCTGAACAGGGTGGCAATCAGCCCCAGCATTTT. The full variable domain, rest sourced from reference TRBV18 and TRBJ1-5, is NAGVMQNPRHLVRRRGQEARLRCSPMKGHSHVYWYRQLPEEGLKFMVYLQKENIIDESGMPKERFSAEFPKEGPSILRIQQVVRGDSAAYFCASSPEQGGNQPQHFGDGTRLSIL.

The chain is built from TRBV19 and TRBJ2-7; D possibly corresponds to TRBD1 (6 bases). CDR3 length: 14 amino acids. V was shortened by 3 bases and J by 3 bases, with 12 bases between the two germline ends. Germline V gene lookup returns CDR1 LNHDA and CDR2 SQIVND (reference sequence). CDR3 sequence reads: CASSISSDSYEQYF. The CDR3 DNA follows: TGTGCCAGTAGTATCTCCTCGGACAGCTACGAGCAGTACTTC.